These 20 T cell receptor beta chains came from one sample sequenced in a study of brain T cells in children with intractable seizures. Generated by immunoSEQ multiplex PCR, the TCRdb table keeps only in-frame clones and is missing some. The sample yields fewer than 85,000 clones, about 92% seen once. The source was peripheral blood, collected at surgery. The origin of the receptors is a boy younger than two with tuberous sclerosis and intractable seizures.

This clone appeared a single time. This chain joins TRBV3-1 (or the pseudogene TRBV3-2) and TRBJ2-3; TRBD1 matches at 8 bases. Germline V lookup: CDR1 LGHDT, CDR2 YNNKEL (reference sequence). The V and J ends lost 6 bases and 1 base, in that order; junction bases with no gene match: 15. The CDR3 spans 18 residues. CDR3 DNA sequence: TGTGCCAGCAGTCATTCCCCCGACAGGGGCAAGGGCACAGATACGCAGTATTTT. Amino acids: CASSHSPDRGKGTDTQYF.

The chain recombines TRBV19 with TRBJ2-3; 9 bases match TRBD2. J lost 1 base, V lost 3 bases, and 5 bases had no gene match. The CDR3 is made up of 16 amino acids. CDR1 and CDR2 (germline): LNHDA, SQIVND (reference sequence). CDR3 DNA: TGTGCCAGTAGTATTGCGGGGGGGCCACGCACAGATACGCAGTATTTT. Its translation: CASSIAGGPRTDTQYF.

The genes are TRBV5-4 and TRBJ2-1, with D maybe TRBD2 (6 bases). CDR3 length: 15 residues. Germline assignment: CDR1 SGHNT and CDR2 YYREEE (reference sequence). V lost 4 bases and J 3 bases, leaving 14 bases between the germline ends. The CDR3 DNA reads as TGTGCCAGCAGCATCCGGCGGGACCACTACAATGAGCAGTTCTTC. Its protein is CASSIRRDHYNEQFF.

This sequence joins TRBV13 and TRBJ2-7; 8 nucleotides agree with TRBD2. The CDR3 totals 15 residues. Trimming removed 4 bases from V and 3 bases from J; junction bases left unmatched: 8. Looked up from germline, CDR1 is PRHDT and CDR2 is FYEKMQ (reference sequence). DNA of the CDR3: TGTGCCAGCAGCTCCTATAGCGGGGCCTTCTACGAGCAGTACTTC. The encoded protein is CASSSYSGAFYEQYF.

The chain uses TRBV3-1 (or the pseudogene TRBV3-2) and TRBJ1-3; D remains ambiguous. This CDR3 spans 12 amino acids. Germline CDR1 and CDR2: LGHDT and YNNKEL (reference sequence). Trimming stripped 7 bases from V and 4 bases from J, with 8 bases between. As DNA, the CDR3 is TGTGCCAGCAAACAGACAGGAAACACCATATATTTT. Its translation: CASKQTGNTIYF.

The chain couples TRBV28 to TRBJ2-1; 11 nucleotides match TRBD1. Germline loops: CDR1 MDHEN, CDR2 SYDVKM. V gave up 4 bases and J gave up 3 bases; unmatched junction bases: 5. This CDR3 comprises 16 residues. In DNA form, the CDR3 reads TGTGCCAGCAGTTCGGCCGGGACAGGGGGCTACAATGAGCAGTTCTTC. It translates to CASSSAGTGGYNEQFF.

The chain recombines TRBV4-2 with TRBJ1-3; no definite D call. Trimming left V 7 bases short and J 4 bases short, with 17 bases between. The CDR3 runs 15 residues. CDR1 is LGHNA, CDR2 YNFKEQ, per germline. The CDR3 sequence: CASTAIPGGGNTIYF. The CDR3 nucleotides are TGTGCCAGCACCGCTATTCCAGGAGGGGGAAACACCATATATTTT.

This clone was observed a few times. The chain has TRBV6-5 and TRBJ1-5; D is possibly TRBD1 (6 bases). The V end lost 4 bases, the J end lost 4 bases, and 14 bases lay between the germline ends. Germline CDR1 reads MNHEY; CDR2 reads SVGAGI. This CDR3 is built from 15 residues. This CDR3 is CASSSRWGANQPQHF. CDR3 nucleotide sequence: TGTGCCAGCAGTTCCCGGTGGGGGGCGAATCAGCCCCAGCATTTT.

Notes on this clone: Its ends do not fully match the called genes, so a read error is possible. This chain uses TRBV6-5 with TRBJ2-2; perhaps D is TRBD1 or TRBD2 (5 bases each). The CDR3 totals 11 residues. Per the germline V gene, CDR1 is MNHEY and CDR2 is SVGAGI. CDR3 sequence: CGAANTGELFF. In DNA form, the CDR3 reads TGCGGGGCAGCGAACACCGGGGAGCTGTTTTTT.

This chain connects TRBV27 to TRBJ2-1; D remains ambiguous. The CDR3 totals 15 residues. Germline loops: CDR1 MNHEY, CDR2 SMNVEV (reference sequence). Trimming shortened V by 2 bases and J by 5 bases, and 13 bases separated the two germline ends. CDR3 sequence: CASSLRVQLDNEQFF. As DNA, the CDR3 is TGTGCCAGCAGTTTACGGGTACAATTGGACAATGAGCAGTTCTTC.

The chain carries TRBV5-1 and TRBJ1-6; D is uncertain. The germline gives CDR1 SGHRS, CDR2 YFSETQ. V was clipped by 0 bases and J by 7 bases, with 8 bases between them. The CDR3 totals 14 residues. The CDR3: CASSLGLPNSPLHF. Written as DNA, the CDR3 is TGCGCCAGCAGCTTGGGGCTTCCAAATTCACCCCTCCACTTT.

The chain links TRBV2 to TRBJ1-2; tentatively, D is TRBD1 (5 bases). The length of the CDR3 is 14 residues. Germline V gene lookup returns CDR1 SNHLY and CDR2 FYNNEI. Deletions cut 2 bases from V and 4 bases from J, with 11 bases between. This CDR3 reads CASSETGVAYGYTF. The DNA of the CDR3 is TGTGCCAGCAGTGAAACAGGTGTGGCCTATGGCTACACCTTC.

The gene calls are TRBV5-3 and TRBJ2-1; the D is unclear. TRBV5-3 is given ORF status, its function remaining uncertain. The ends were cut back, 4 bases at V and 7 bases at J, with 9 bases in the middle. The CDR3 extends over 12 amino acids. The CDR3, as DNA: TGTGCCAGAAGCCCCGGGCCGAATGAGCAGTTCTTC. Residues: CARSPGPNEQFF.

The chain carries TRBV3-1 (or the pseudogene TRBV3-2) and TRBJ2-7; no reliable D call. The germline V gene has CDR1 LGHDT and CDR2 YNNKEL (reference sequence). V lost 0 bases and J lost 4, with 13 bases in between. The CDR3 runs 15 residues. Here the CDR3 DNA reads TGTGCCAGCAGCCAAGAGTTGCTGTGGGGTTACGAGCAGTACTTC. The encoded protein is CASSQELLWGYEQYF.

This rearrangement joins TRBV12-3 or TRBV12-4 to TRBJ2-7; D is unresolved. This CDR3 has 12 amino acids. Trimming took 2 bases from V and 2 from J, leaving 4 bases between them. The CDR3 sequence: CASSLQPYEQYF. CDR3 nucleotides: TGTGCCAGCAGTTTACAGCCCTACGAGCAGTACTTC.

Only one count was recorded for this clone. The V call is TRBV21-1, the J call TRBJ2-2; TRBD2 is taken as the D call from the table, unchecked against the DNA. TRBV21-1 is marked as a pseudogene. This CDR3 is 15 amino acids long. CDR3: CASSKAGGHTGELFF. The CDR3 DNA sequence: TGTGCCAGCAGCAAAGCGGGGGGGCACACCGGGGAGCTGTTTTTT.

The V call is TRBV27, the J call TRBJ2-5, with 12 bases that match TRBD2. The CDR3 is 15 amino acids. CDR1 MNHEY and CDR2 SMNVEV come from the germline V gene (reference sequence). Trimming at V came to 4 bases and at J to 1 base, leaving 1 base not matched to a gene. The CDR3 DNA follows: TGTGCCAGCAGTTCTAGCGGGAGGGCCCAAGAGACCCAGTACTTC. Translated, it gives CASSSSGRAQETQYF.

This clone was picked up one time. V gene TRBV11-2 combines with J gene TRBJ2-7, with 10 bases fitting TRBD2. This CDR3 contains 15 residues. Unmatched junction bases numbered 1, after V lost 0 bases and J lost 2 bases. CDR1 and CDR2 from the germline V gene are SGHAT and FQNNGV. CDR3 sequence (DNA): TGTGCCAGCAGCTTAGATGGACTAGCGGCCTACGAGCAGTACTTC. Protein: CASSLDGLAAYEQYF.

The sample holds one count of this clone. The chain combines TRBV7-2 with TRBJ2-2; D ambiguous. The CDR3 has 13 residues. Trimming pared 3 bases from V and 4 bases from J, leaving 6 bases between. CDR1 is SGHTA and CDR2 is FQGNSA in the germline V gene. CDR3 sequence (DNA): TGTGCCAGCAGCTTTTACCTCACCGGGGAGCTGTTTTTT. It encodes CASSFYLTGELFF.

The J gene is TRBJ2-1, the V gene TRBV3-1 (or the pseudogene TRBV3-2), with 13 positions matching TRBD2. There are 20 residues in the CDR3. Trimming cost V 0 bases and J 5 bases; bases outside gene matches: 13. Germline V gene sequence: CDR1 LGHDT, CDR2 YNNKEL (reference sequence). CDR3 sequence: CASSQDLLRPGTSGDNEQFF. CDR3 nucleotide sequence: TGTGCCAGCAGCCAAGATCTTCTTCGTCCCGGGACTAGCGGGGACAATGAGCAGTTCTTC.